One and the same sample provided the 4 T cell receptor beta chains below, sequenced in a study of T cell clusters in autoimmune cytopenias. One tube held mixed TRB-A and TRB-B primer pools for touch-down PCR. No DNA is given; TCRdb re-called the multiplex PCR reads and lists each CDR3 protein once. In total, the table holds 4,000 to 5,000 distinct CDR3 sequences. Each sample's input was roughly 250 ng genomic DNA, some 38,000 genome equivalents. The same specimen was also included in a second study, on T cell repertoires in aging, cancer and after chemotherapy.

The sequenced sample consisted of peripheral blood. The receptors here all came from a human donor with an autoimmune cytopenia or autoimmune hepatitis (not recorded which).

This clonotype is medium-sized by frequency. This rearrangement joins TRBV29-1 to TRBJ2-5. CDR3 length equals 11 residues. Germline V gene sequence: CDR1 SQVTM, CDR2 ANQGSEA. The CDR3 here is CSVGQQETQYF.

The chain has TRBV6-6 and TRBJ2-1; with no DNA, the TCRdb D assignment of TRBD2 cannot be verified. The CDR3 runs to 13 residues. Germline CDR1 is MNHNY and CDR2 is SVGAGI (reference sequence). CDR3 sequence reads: CASSYGRRDEQFF.

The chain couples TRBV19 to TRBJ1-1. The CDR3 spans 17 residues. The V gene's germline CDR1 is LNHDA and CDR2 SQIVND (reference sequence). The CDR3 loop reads CASPTFARVLLNTEAFF.

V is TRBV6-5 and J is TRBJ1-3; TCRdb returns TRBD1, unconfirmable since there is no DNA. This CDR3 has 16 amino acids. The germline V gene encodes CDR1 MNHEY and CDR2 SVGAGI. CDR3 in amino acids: CASSYGAAISGNTIYF.